The 14 T cell receptor beta chains below were found in one sample sequenced in a study of shared clonotypes between healthy human individuals (dated by TCRdb to the early 2020s). To prepare the library, the immunoSEQ multiplex PCR assay was applied. This immuneACCESS table, as held by TCRdb, lists in-frame sequences with V and J called but not all clones. Of the missing ones, under half trace to an unresolved V gene in checked studies; the others have no known cause. The sample data list 550,000 to 700,000 clones, and around four fifths of these were observed just once. Around 2% of the sample is taken by the ten largest. Sequencing used memory CD4+ T cells sorted from blood. What the cell subset or site label conveys for this sample: CD45RA-negative fraction. The source is a woman aged 25 to 39 in good health.

This chain joins TRBV27 and TRBJ1-5; the D gene is possibly TRBD1 (5 bases). CDR3 length: 14 amino acids. The germline gives CDR1 MNHEY, CDR2 SMNVEV (reference sequence). V lost 1 base to trimming and J lost 7 bases, with 11 bases between them. The CDR3: CASSLLWGSQPQHF. The DNA for the CDR3 is TGTGCCAGCAGTTTATTGTGGGGGAGCCAGCCCCAGCATTTT.

The chain employs TRBV19 and TRBJ1-4; 8 nucleotides align to TRBD1. V was pared by 1 base and J by 11 bases, with 15 bases of the junction left unmatched. Per germline, CDR1 LNHDA and CDR2 SQIVND (reference sequence). The CDR3 is 17 amino acids. This chain's CDR3 is CASSIVPGQGASEKLFF. The CDR3, as DNA: TGTGCCAGTAGTATAGTCCCCGGCCAGGGGGCATCGGAGAAACTGTTTTTT.

The chain employs TRBV2 and TRBJ2-1; D is tentatively TRBD1 or TRBD2 (5 bases each). The CDR3 loop spans 16 amino acids. Between the trimmed V and J ends, which lost 6 bases and 0 bases, there was a span of 15 bases. Germline CDR1 SNHLY, CDR2 FYNNEI. The CDR3 spells CASSELPGSSYNEQFF. CDR3 nucleotides: TGTGCCAGCAGCGAACTCCCAGGGAGCTCCTACAATGAGCAGTTCTTC. Variable domain in full (rest from reference TRBV2 and TRBJ2-1): EPEVTQTPSHQVTQMGQEVILRCVPISNHLYFYWYRQILGQKVEFLVSFYNNEISEKSEIFDDQFSVERPDGSNFTLKIRSTKLEDSAMYFCASSELPGSSYNEQFFGPGTRLTVL.

The chain combines TRBV11-3 with TRBJ2-3; 11 bases are a match to TRBD2. The CDR3 is 17 amino acids. V lost 2 bases and J lost 0; bases outside the gene matches: 4. Per the germline V gene, CDR1 is SGHNT and CDR2 is YENEEA. CDR3 in amino acids: CASSLQGTSGSTDTQYF. The CDR3 DNA is TGTGCCAGCAGCTTACAGGGGACTAGCGGTAGCACAGATACGCAGTATTTT.

The CDR3 reads CASSPSGGIDTQYF. CDR3 coding DNA: TGTGCCAGCTCACCATCAGGGGGCATAGATACGCAGTATTTT. The genes are TRBV18 and TRBJ2-3, with 8 bases lining up with TRBD1. The CDR3 totals 14 residues. V was pared by 2 bases and J by 5 bases, with 3 bases of the junction left unmatched. Germline V CDR1 and CDR2: KGHSH, LQKENI.

About this clone itself: The sample contains more than one DNA sequence encoding this CDR3. This chain uses TRBV18 with TRBJ1-5, with unresolved D. Germline V lookup: CDR1 KGHSH, CDR2 LQKENI. V lost 2 bases, J lost 4 bases, and 9 bases lay in between. The CDR3 has 14 residues. The DNA of the CDR3 is TGTGCCAGCTCACCAGAGGGCGGGAATCAGCCCCAGCATTTT. Its protein is CASSPEGGNQPQHF.

The chain is built from TRBV6-4 and TRBJ1-2; D may be TRBD1 (6 bases). Germline CDR1 MRHNA, CDR2 SNTAGT. The CDR3 is 17 residues long. Deletions cut 0 bases from V and 3 bases from J, with 17 bases between. CDR3 sequence reads: CASSDSLGAHNHYGYTF. The CDR3 DNA sequence: TGTGCCAGCAGTGACTCTTTGGGGGCGCATAATCACTATGGCTACACCTTC.

The chain carries TRBV7-8 and TRBJ2-7, with TRBD2 identical over 10 bases. The germline V gene has CDR1 SGHVS and CDR2 FQNEAQ. The CDR3 runs 13 residues. V lost 6 bases, J lost 5 bases, and 4 bases stayed unmatched. As DNA, the CDR3 is TGTGCCAGCAGAACTAGCGGGGTCCACGAGCAGTACTTC. This sequence encodes CASRTSGVHEQYF.

The CDR3 spells CASSQGRTRTTDNEQFF. The CDR3 nucleotides read TGCGCCAGCAGCCAAGGCCGCACGAGAACTACTGACAATGAGCAGTTCTTC. The V call is TRBV4-1, the J call TRBJ2-1; D not certain. CDR3 length equals 17 residues. V was cut by 1 base and J by 5 bases, with 18 bases left in between. Germline CDR1 MGHRA, CDR2 YSYEKL.

This clone came up many times. This chain links TRBV19 with TRBJ1-5; no reliable D call. The germline V gene has CDR1 LNHDA and CDR2 SQIVND (reference sequence). V lost 7 bases, J lost 0 bases, and 10 bases lay in between. This CDR3 spans 14 amino acids. CDR3 in amino acids: CASTEPSSNQPQHF. The DNA for the CDR3 is TGTGCCAGTACCGAACCCTCTAGCAATCAGCCCCAGCATTTT.

This clone was recorded a few times. The rearrangement joins TRBV25-1 to TRBJ2-7; 8 bases match TRBD2. The germline V gene has CDR1 MGHDK and CDR2 SYGVNS. V lost 6 bases to trimming and J lost 1 base; unmatched junction nucleotides: 14. The length of the CDR3 is 17 residues. The CDR3 reads CASSEAPSGPNSYEQYF. CDR3 nucleotides: TGTGCCAGCAGCGAAGCCCCTAGCGGGCCCAATTCCTACGAGCAGTACTTC.

This clone was counted a single time. A far bigger clonotype differs at one base, so this is likely a read error. Within the sample, other DNA sequences also encode this same CDR3. J is TRBJ2-5 and V is TRBV5-1; unclear D gene. V dropped 4 bases and J dropped 2 bases, with 3 bases sitting between them. Germline CDR1 and CDR2: SGHRS and YFSETQ. The CDR3 extends over 11 amino acids. The CDR3 here is CASSQQETQYF. CDR3 nucleotide sequence: TGCGCCAGCAGCCAGCAAGAGACCCAGTACTTC.

The chain carries TRBV9 and TRBJ1-1; unclear D gene. This CDR3 contains 15 residues. CDR1 and CDR2 from the germline V gene are SGDLS and YYNGEE. Trimming removed 4 bases from V and 5 bases from J, with 18 bases in between. This chain's CDR3 is CASSSRGGWATEAFF. The CDR3 DNA reads as TGTGCCAGCAGCTCCCGTGGAGGGTGGGCGACTGAAGCTTTCTTT.

CDR3 loop: CASSLGPRGYEQYF. The CDR3 DNA follows: TGCGCCAGCAGCTTAGGGCCCAGGGGCTACGAGCAGTACTTC. The gene calls are TRBV5-1 and TRBJ2-7; D may be TRBD1 (6 bases). Germline CDR1 is SGHRS and CDR2 is YFSETQ. The CDR3 spans 14 residues. V was cut by 2 bases and J by 3 bases, with 12 bases left in between.